This is a list of T cell receptor beta chains from one sample in a study of blood T cell repertoires in COVID-19. Profiling relied on immunoSEQ multiplex PCR, and the TCRdb table lists in-frame clones only, not all of them. The repertoire consists of approximately 230,000 clones, with about nine tenths occurring once and the leading ten covering around 1.8%. The sequenced material came from PBMCs or T cells enriched from blood (not recorded which). The receptors here all came from a man aged 35 to 55 who had recovered from COVID-19. CDR3s include the opening cysteine and the closing phenylalanine or tryptophan. The D gene is left open where the match is weak. Not every row has a clone size; where given, it reads once, few, many or a size class.

clone_size | d_call | j_call | v_call | cdr3_aa | cdr3_nt
. | . | TRBJ1-2 | TRBV27 | CASSLQGANYGYTF | TGTGCCAGCAGTTTACAGGGTGCTAACTATGGCTACACCTTC
. | TRBD2 | TRBJ2-5 | TRBV19 | CASSMGLAALGLETQYF | TGTGCCAGTAGTATGGGACTAGCGGCCCTGGGATTGGAGACCCAGTACTTC
. | TRBD2 | TRBJ2-1 | TRBV6-5 | CASSYRRTGGPYEQFF | TGTGCCAGCAGTTACCGTCGGACGGGAGGGCCTTATGAGCAGTTCTTC
once | . | TRBJ2-1 | TRBV7-3 | CASSPIPTDSNEQFF | TGTGCCAGCAGCCCAATCCCCACGGACAGCAATGAGCAGTTCTTC
. | . | TRBJ1-1 | TRBV5-1 | CASSLAEGNTEAFF | TGCGCCAGCAGCTTGGCCGAGGGGAACACTGAAGCTTTCTTT
. | TRBD1 | TRBJ1-5 | TRBV27 | CASSPWTGRDQPQHF | TGTGCCAGCAGTCCCTGGACAGGGCGGGATCAGCCCCAGCATTTT
. | TRBD1 | TRBJ2-1 | TRBV15 | CATSRGRATGPYLNSYNEQFF | TGTGCCACCAGCAGAGGTCGGGCGACAGGGCCATATTTAAACTCCTACAATGAGCAGTTCTTC
. | . | TRBJ2-2 | TRBV2 | CASSEQGTTGELFF | TGTGCCAGCAGTGAACAGGGGACAACCGGGGAGCTGTTTTTT
. | TRBD1 | TRBJ2-3 | TRBV7-9 | CASSTDRVTQYF | TGTGCCAGCAGCACGGACAGGGTGACGCAGTATTTT
. | TRBD1 | TRBJ1-2 | TRBV30 | CACPGQGAYGYTF | TGTGCCTGCCCGGGACAGGGGGCGTATGGCTACACCTTC
. | . | TRBJ1-5 | TRBV4-1 | CASTPQQGQWPQHF | TGCGCCAGCACCCCACAGCAGGGTCAATGGCCCCAGCATTTT
. | . | TRBJ1-2 | TRBV5-1 | CASSLDGAGPLGYGYTF | TGCGCCAGCAGCTTGGATGGGGCAGGGCCGCTGGGGTATGGCTACACCTTC
. | TRBD1 | TRBJ1-6 | TRBV6-5 | CASSYETGAYNSPLHF | TGTGCCAGCAGTTACGAGACAGGGGCTTATAATTCACCCCTCCACTTT
. | TRBD1 | TRBJ1-6 | TRBV18 | CASSPDRDGSPLHF | TGTGCCAGCTCACCAGACAGGGATGGATCACCCCTCCACTTT
once | . | TRBJ1-3 | TRBV5-4 | CASREAGVGNTIYF | TGTGCCAGCCGGGAGGCGGGGGTAGGAAACACCATATATTTT
. | TRBD1 | TRBJ1-2 | TRBV5-4 | CASSPYRGVYGYTF | TGTGCCAGCAGCCCTTACAGGGGGGTCTATGGCTACACCTTC
few | . | TRBJ1-2 | TRBV30 | CAWSGTRNFYGYTF | TGTGCCTGGAGTGGAACCCGAAACTTCTATGGCTACACCTTC
. | . | TRBJ2-3 | TRBV15 | CATSIVDRTYTDTQYF | TGTGCCACCAGCATAGTGGACAGAACCTACACAGATACGCAGTATTTT
. | TRBD1 | TRBJ2-2 | TRBV5-1 | CASSFTGVTGELFF | TGCGCCAGCAGCTTTACAGGGGTCACCGGGGAGCTGTTTTTT
. | TRBD1 | TRBJ2-6 | TRBV10-3 | CAITGAGANVLTF | TGTGCCATTACAGGGGCTGGGGCCAACGTCCTGACTTTC
. | TRBD2 | TRBJ2-3 | TRBV7-2 | CASRWTSDDTDTQYF | TGTGCCAGCAGGTGGACTAGCGACGACACAGATACGCAGTATTTT
few | . | TRBJ2-2 | TRBV10-3 | CAISDPGYANTGELFF | TGTGCCATCAGTGACCCAGGGTACGCGAACACCGGGGAGCTGTTTTTT
. | TRBD2 | TRBJ2-7 | TRBV7-6 | CASSRTSGVFYEQYF | TGTGCCAGCAGCCGGACTAGCGGGGTATTCTACGAGCAGTACTTC
. | . | TRBJ1-3 | TRBV9 | CASSARTVSDLRNTIYF | TGTGCCAGCAGCGCCCGGACAGTTTCGGACCTTAGGAACACCATATATTTT
. | TRBD1 | TRBJ2-4 | TRBV24-1 | CATSDPTGENIQYF | TGTGCCACCAGTGACCCGACAGGGGAGAACATTCAGTACTTC
. | TRBD1 | TRBJ2-6 | TRBV3-1/TRBV3-2 | CASSPRDRGLHPSGANVLTF | TGTGCCAGCAGCCCCCGGGACAGGGGGTTGCATCCCTCTGGGGCCAACGTCCTGACTTTC
. | TRBD2 | TRBJ2-1 | TRBV19 | CASMGRRTSGGQSYNEQFF | TGTGCCAGTATGGGGCGAAGGACTAGCGGGGGCCAATCCTACAATGAGCAGTTCTTC
. | TRBD1 | TRBJ1-1 | TRBV18 | CASSPGQGTEAFF | TGTGCCAGCTCACCGGGACAGGGCACTGAAGCTTTCTTT
. | TRBD1 | TRBJ1-2 | TRBV7-9 | CASSQGNQGAYGYTF | TGTGCCAGCAGCCAGGGAAATCAGGGGGCCTATGGCTACACCTTC
. | . | TRBJ2-7 | TRBV11-1 | CASSVDSRSSYEQYF | TGTGCCAGCAGCGTAGACTCACGATCTTCCTACGAGCAGTACTTC
. | TRBD2 | TRBJ2-1 | TRBV5-4 | CAAEGLAINEQFF | TGTGCCGCGGAGGGACTAGCGATAAATGAGCAGTTCTTC
. | TRBD1 | TRBJ1-4 | TRBV7-2 | CASSLSWDRGMGEKLFF | TGTGCCAGCAGCTTATCTTGGGACAGGGGGATGGGTGAAAAACTGTTTTTT
. | TRBD1 | TRBJ1-2 | TRBV19 | CASSQDREDYGYTF | TGTGCCAGTAGTCAAGACAGGGAGGACTATGGCTACACCTTC
few | . | TRBJ2-5 | TRBV3-1/TRBV3-2 | CASSQDLGLGGTQYF | TGTGCCAGCAGCCAAGATCTCGGACTCGGAGGGACCCAGTACTTC
. | TRBD2 | TRBJ2-1 | TRBV19 | CASSTGGAEQFF | TGTGCCAGTAGTACGGGGGGTGCTGAGCAGTTCTTC
. | TRBD2 | TRBJ2-5 | TRBV9 | CASSSFSGIGETQYF | TGTGCCAGCAGCAGCTTTAGCGGGATTGGAGAGACCCAGTACTTC
once | . | TRBJ1-4 | TRBV3-1/TRBV3-2 | CASSQDLGGEEKLFF | TGTGCCAGCAGCCAAGATCTGGGGGGGGAGGAAAAACTGTTTTTT